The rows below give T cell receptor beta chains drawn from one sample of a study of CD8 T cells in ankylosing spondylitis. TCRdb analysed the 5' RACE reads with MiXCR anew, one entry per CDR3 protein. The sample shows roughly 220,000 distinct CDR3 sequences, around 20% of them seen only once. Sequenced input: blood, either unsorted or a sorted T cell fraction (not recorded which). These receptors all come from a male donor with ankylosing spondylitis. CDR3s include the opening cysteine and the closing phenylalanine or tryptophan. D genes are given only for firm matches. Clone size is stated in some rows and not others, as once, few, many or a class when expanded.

CDR3nt: TGTGCCAGCAGTTTATTGGCAGATACGCAGTATTTT
CDR3aa: CASSLLADTQYF
d_gene: -
v_gene: TRBV27
j_gene: TRBJ2-3
abundance: few

CDR3nt: TGTGCCAGCAGTTTCCAGACGTCCTACGAGCAGTACTTC
CDR3aa: CASSFQTSYEQYF
d_gene: -
v_gene: TRBV27
j_gene: TRBJ2-7
abundance: few

CDR3nt: TGTGCCACCAGTGTGGGGAGCTACAATGAGCAGTTCTTC
CDR3aa: CATSVGSYNEQFF
d_gene: -
v_gene: TRBV24-1
j_gene: TRBJ2-1
abundance: many

CDR3nt: TGTGCCAGCAGCTTAAAGTATGGTTGGGACTACGAGCAGTTCTTC
CDR3aa: CASSLKYGWDYEQFF
d_gene: TRBD2
v_gene: TRBV7-3
j_gene: TRBJ2-1
abundance: many

CDR3nt: TGTGCCAGCAGCGTAGGACCAGCGGGGGAATACAATGAGCAGTTCTTC
CDR3aa: CASSVGPAGEYNEQFF
d_gene: TRBD2
v_gene: TRBV9
j_gene: TRBJ2-1
abundance: few

CDR3nt: TGCAGCGTCGCCCATCCGGGACAGGGCCATGGCTACACCTTC
CDR3aa: CSVAHPGQGHGYTF
d_gene: TRBD1
v_gene: TRBV29-1
j_gene: TRBJ1-2
abundance: -

CDR3nt: TGTGCCAGCAGCTTGGACAGCTACTCTGGGGCCAACGTCCTGACTTTC
CDR3aa: CASSLDSYSGANVLTF
d_gene: -
v_gene: TRBV5-5
j_gene: TRBJ2-6
abundance: -

CDR3nt: TGTGCCAGCAGCTTAGCCGGGGATTATGAAAAACTGTTTTTT
CDR3aa: CASSLAGDYEKLFF
d_gene: -
v_gene: TRBV7-8
j_gene: TRBJ1-4
abundance: few

CDR3nt: TGTGCCAGCACCCCGGGGGGAGTCCATGGCTACACCTTC
CDR3aa: CASTPGGVHGYTF
d_gene: -
v_gene: TRBV12-3/TRBV12-4
j_gene: TRBJ1-2
abundance: many

CDR3nt: TGTGCCAGCAGCCCCGGGACGGCGCACTATGGCTACACCTTC
CDR3aa: CASSPGTAHYGYTF
d_gene: -
v_gene: TRBV11-3
j_gene: TRBJ1-2
abundance: -

CDR3nt: TGCGCCAGCAGCCAAGATGGGCTTGGACTAAAAGCCGAGCAGTACTTC
CDR3aa: CASSQDGLGLKAEQYF
d_gene: -
v_gene: TRBV4-1
j_gene: TRBJ2-7
abundance: few

CDR3nt: TGTGCCAGCAGCTCCGTAGATGGGCCCACTCCGGCCGGTGAGCAGTTCTTC
CDR3aa: CASSSVDGPTPAGEQFF
d_gene: -
v_gene: TRBV7-9
j_gene: TRBJ2-1
abundance: few

CDR3nt: TGTGCCAGCAGCTTAGCCCCGGGGGACAGCTCCTACGAGCAGTACTTC
CDR3aa: CASSLAPGDSSYEQYF
d_gene: -
v_gene: TRBV7-8
j_gene: TRBJ2-7
abundance: few

CDR3nt: TGTGCCAGCAGTCACCTATCCTCTCCGGAAGCTTTCTTT
CDR3aa: CASSHLSSPEAFF
d_gene: -
v_gene: TRBV12-3/TRBV12-4
j_gene: TRBJ1-1
abundance: few

CDR3nt: TGTGCCAGCAGTGAGCTAGGAGCGGGGGGGCATCATACGCAGTATTTT
CDR3aa: CASSELGAGGHHTQYF
d_gene: TRBD2
v_gene: TRBV25-1
j_gene: TRBJ2-3
abundance: few

CDR3nt: TGTGCCAGCAGTTTTTTTAAGGGGTACGAGCAGTACTTC
CDR3aa: CASSFFKGYEQYF
d_gene: -
v_gene: TRBV27
j_gene: TRBJ2-7
abundance: few

CDR3nt: TGTGCCAGCAGCTTAATGTTAGCACAAGAGACCCAGTACTTC
CDR3aa: CASSLMLAQETQYF
d_gene: -
v_gene: TRBV7-8
j_gene: TRBJ2-5
abundance: -

CDR3nt: TGCAGCGTGGCCCAGGGGTTTACCGTTAACTATGGCTACACCTTC
CDR3aa: CSVAQGFTVNYGYTF
d_gene: -
v_gene: TRBV29-1
j_gene: TRBJ1-2
abundance: few

CDR3nt: TGTGCCAGCAGCTTATTTGCAAGCTCCTACAATGAGCAGTTCTTC
CDR3aa: CASSLFASSYNEQFF
d_gene: -
v_gene: TRBV11-2
j_gene: TRBJ2-1
abundance: few

CDR3nt: TGCAGCGTTCCGACTAGCGGGGGGAATGAGCAGTTCTTC
CDR3aa: CSVPTSGGNEQFF
d_gene: TRBD2
v_gene: TRBV29-1
j_gene: TRBJ2-1
abundance: -

CDR3nt: TGTGCCAGCAGTTTAGAGACAGGCGACTACGAGCAGTACTTC
CDR3aa: CASSLETGDYEQYF
d_gene: -
v_gene: TRBV12-3/TRBV12-4
j_gene: TRBJ2-7
abundance: -

CDR3nt: TGTGCCAGCAGCTCCGGCGGGACTAGAGGCTACAATGAGCAGTTCTTC
CDR3aa: CASSSGGTRGYNEQFF
d_gene: TRBD2
v_gene: TRBV12-3/TRBV12-4
j_gene: TRBJ2-1
abundance: many

CDR3nt: TGTGCCAGCAGTCCACTGGATACGCAGTATTTT
CDR3aa: CASSPLDTQYF
d_gene: -
v_gene: TRBV12-3/TRBV12-4
j_gene: TRBJ2-3
abundance: -

CDR3nt: TGCAGTGCCCGAGGGCGAAGCGCTGCCTACGAGCAGTACTTC
CDR3aa: CSARGRSAAYEQYF
d_gene: -
v_gene: TRBV20-1
j_gene: TRBJ2-7
abundance: many

CDR3nt: TGTGCTAGTGGAAAAACAGGGTCCTACAATGAGCAGTTCTTC
CDR3aa: CASGKTGSYNEQFF
d_gene: -
v_gene: TRBV12-5
j_gene: TRBJ2-1
abundance: -

CDR3nt: TGTGCCAGCAGCCTCTCTAGCGGGGGGTTCCAAGAGACCCAGTACTTC
CDR3aa: CASSLSSGGFQETQYF
d_gene: TRBD2
v_gene: TRBV4-2
j_gene: TRBJ2-5
abundance: many

CDR3nt: TGTGCCTGGAGTGGGACCAGCAATCAGCCCCAGCATTTT
CDR3aa: CAWSGTSNQPQHF
d_gene: -
v_gene: TRBV30
j_gene: TRBJ1-5
abundance: few

CDR3nt: TGTGCCAGCAGCCACACGGATAATGAGCAGTTCTTC
CDR3aa: CASSHTDNEQFF
d_gene: -
v_gene: TRBV6-5
j_gene: TRBJ2-1
abundance: -

CDR3nt: TGTGCCAGCACCTCCTCCGGGACCGATCCCTACAATGAGCAGTTCTTC
CDR3aa: CASTSSGTDPYNEQFF
d_gene: -
v_gene: TRBV6-1
j_gene: TRBJ2-1
abundance: few

CDR3nt: TGTGCCAGCGCCCCGGGACAGAACTCCTACGAGCAGTACTTC
CDR3aa: CASAPGQNSYEQYF
d_gene: TRBD1
v_gene: TRBV25-1
j_gene: TRBJ2-7
abundance: -

CDR3nt: TGCAGTGCTAGAGATAGGGGACAGAGCTATGGCTACACCTTC
CDR3aa: CSARDRGQSYGYTF
d_gene: TRBD1
v_gene: TRBV20-1
j_gene: TRBJ1-2
abundance: few

CDR3nt: TGCGCCAGCAGCCAAGATCCGGGGGCCGTATACTACGAGCAGTACTTC
CDR3aa: CASSQDPGAVYYEQYF
d_gene: -
v_gene: TRBV4-3
j_gene: TRBJ2-7
abundance: -

CDR3nt: TGTGCCAGCAGTCCCGTGGAAACAAGCAACTATGGCTACACCTTC
CDR3aa: CASSPVETSNYGYTF
d_gene: -
v_gene: TRBV18
j_gene: TRBJ1-2
abundance: few

CDR3nt: TGTGCCAGCAGGCCTGTTCTGGGGAGCTCTAACGGGGAGCTGTTTTTT
CDR3aa: CASRPVLGSSNGELFF
d_gene: -
v_gene: TRBV7-6
j_gene: TRBJ2-2
abundance: -

CDR3nt: TGTGCCAGCAGCGACGTCGGACAGTCCTACAATGAGCAGTTCTTC
CDR3aa: CASSDVGQSYNEQFF
d_gene: -
v_gene: TRBV7-6
j_gene: TRBJ2-1
abundance: -

CDR3nt: TGTGCCAGCAGCTCGTTGCGGGGCTTGGGTTTGGATACGCAGTATTTT
CDR3aa: CASSSLRGLGLDTQYF
d_gene: -
v_gene: TRBV11-2
j_gene: TRBJ2-3
abundance: -

CDR3nt: TGCAGCGTTGACCAGGGAGAAGCTTTCTTT
CDR3aa: CSVDQGEAFF
d_gene: -
v_gene: TRBV29-1
j_gene: TRBJ1-1
abundance: -

CDR3nt: TGTGCCAGCAGCTTGAACTATGGCTACACCTTC
CDR3aa: CASSLNYGYTF
d_gene: -
v_gene: TRBV7-8
j_gene: TRBJ1-2
abundance: -

CDR3nt: TGTGCCAGCAGCCACCTAGCGGGAGGGCCGGAGACCCAGTACTTC
CDR3aa: CASSHLAGGPETQYF
d_gene: TRBD2
v_gene: TRBV11-2
j_gene: TRBJ2-5
abundance: -

CDR3nt: TGTGCCAGCAGCTTAGCCCCCTTCGATGGGACAGAGAACACTGAAGCTTTCTTT
CDR3aa: CASSLAPFDGTENTEAFF
d_gene: TRBD1
v_gene: TRBV7-2
j_gene: TRBJ1-1
abundance: few

CDR3nt: TGTGCCAGCAGCGGGACAGGGGGGGTCTCCTACAATGAGCAGTTCTTC
CDR3aa: CASSGTGGVSYNEQFF
d_gene: TRBD1
v_gene: TRBV5-4
j_gene: TRBJ2-1
abundance: -

CDR3nt: TGTGCCAGCAGCTTACTAGCGGGGTTGAATGAGCAGTTCTTC
CDR3aa: CASSLLAGLNEQFF
d_gene: TRBD2
v_gene: TRBV7-2
j_gene: TRBJ2-1
abundance: -

CDR3nt: TGTGCCAGCAGCCAAGGGGACCAAGCGTACAATGAGCAGTTCTTC
CDR3aa: CASSQGDQAYNEQFF
d_gene: -
v_gene: TRBV3-1
j_gene: TRBJ2-1
abundance: -

CDR3nt: TGCAGCGTTGGCCTGACAGCTGACCTTGCCTACGAGCAGTACTTC
CDR3aa: CSVGLTADLAYEQYF
d_gene: -
v_gene: TRBV29-1
j_gene: TRBJ2-7
abundance: many

CDR3nt: TGTGCCAGCAGGGACTACATGAGCTCCTACAATGAGCAGTTCTTC
CDR3aa: CASRDYMSSYNEQFF
d_gene: -
v_gene: TRBV6-1
j_gene: TRBJ2-1
abundance: -

CDR3nt: TGCAGCGTATCGGCGACTTGGGCCTACAATGAGCAGTTCTTC
CDR3aa: CSVSATWAYNEQFF
d_gene: -
v_gene: TRBV29-1
j_gene: TRBJ2-1
abundance: few

CDR3nt: TGTGCCAGTGGAGCTAGCGGGAGGGCCGAAGAGACCCAGTACTTC
CDR3aa: CASGASGRAEETQYF
d_gene: TRBD2
v_gene: TRBV9
j_gene: TRBJ2-5
abundance: -

CDR3nt: TGTGCCAGCAGTACGGCCGGGATGCCCTTCTACGAGCAGTACTTC
CDR3aa: CASSTAGMPFYEQYF
d_gene: -
v_gene: TRBV28
j_gene: TRBJ2-7
abundance: few

CDR3nt: TGTGCCAGCAGTTACGGGTATACAGGGGCGGCCGCTGAAGCTTTCTTT
CDR3aa: CASSYGYTGAAAEAFF
d_gene: TRBD1
v_gene: TRBV6-5
j_gene: TRBJ1-1
abundance: few

CDR3nt: TGTGCCAGCAGTGACAGGGGAAGGGACACTGAAGCTTTCTTT
CDR3aa: CASSDRGRDTEAFF
d_gene: TRBD1
v_gene: TRBV27
j_gene: TRBJ1-1
abundance: few

CDR3nt: TGCGCCAGCAGCCAAGACACTGAAGCTTTCTTT
CDR3aa: CASSQDTEAFF
d_gene: -
v_gene: TRBV4-1
j_gene: TRBJ1-1
abundance: many

CDR3nt: TGTGCCAGCGGCCCCGCTGCGGGGGCCTACGAGCAGTACTTC
CDR3aa: CASGPAAGAYEQYF
d_gene: TRBD2
v_gene: TRBV27
j_gene: TRBJ2-7
abundance: -

CDR3nt: TGTGCCAGCAGTGCCGCGGGACAGGGCTCCTACAATGAGCAGTTCTTC
CDR3aa: CASSAAGQGSYNEQFF
d_gene: TRBD1
v_gene: TRBV12-3/TRBV12-4
j_gene: TRBJ2-1
abundance: few